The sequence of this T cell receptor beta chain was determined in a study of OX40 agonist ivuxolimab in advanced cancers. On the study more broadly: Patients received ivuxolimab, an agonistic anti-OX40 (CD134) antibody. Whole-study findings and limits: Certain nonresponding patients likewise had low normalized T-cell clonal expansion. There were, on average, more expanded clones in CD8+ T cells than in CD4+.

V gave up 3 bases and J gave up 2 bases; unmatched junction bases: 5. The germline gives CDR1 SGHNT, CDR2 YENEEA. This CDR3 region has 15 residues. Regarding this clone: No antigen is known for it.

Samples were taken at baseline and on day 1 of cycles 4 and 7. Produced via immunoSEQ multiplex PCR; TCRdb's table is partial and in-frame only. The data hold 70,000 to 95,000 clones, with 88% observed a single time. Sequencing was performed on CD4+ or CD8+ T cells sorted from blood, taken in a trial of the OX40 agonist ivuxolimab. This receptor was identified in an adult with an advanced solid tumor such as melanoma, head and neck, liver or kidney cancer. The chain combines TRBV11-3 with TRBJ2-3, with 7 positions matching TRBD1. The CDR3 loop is CASSLGQQNTDTQYF. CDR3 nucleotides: TGTGCCAGCAGCTTGGGACAGCAAAACACAGATACGCAGTATTTT.